This is a list of T cell receptor beta chains from one sample in a study of blood T cell repertoires in COVID-19. Generated by immunoSEQ multiplex PCR, the TCRdb table keeps only in-frame clones and is missing some. Of roughly 180,000 clones listed, around 85% were seen once; the top ten hold roughly 1.1%. Sequenced input: peripheral blood. The receptors shown here come from a man between 60 and 75 years old who had recovered from COVID-19. CDR3s include the opening cysteine and the closing phenylalanine or tryptophan. The D gene is left open where the match is weak. Only some rows state a clone size, as once, few, many or a class for expanded clones.

J	V	size	D	CDR3	DNA
TRBJ1-3	TRBV9	NA	TRBD1	CASSVGGTGGENTIYF	TGTGCCAGCAGCGTAGGTGGGACAGGGGGGGAAAACACCATATATTTT
TRBJ2-2	TRBV2	NA	TRBD2	CASNSGGVNTGELFF	TGTGCCAGCAATAGCGGGGGGGTGAACACCGGGGAGCTGTTTTTT
TRBJ1-4	TRBV5-1	NA	NA	CASSLGAPNEKLFF	TGCGCCAGCAGCTTGGGGGCGCCTAATGAAAAACTGTTTTTT
TRBJ1-2	TRBV5-4	NA	TRBD1	CASSQTGGYGYTF	TGTGCCAGCAGCCAGACAGGGGGGTATGGCTACACCTTC
TRBJ2-1	TRBV14	once	NA	CASSPRPGSSYNEQFF	TGTGCCAGCAGCCCTCGACCGGGAAGCTCCTACAATGAGCAGTTCTTC
TRBJ1-2	TRBV6-1	NA	NA	CASSEAARGGYTF	TGTGCCAGCAGTGAAGCGGCCAGGGGAGGCTACACCTTC
TRBJ2-7	TRBV7-2	NA	NA	CASSLMPGQNEQYF	TGTGCCAGCAGCTTAATGCCGGGTCAGAACGAGCAGTACTTC
TRBJ2-1	TRBV7-2	once	NA	CASSLAVAKQFF	TGTGCCAGCAGCTTAGCTGTAGCGAAGCAGTTCTTC
TRBJ1-1	TRBV6-2/TRBV6-3	few	NA	CASSSIQGFLKAFF	TGTGCCAGCAGCAGTATTCAGGGGTTCCTTAAAGCTTTCTTT
TRBJ2-7	TRBV4-3	once	TRBD2	CASSQEAGSREQYF	TGCGCCAGCAGCCAGGAAGCGGGGAGTAGGGAGCAGTACTTC
TRBJ2-3	TRBV6-2/TRBV6-3	NA	NA	CASSYSTGVGTDTQYF	TGTGCCAGCAGTTACTCGACAGGAGTAGGCACAGATACGCAGTATTTT
TRBJ2-7	TRBV5-4	NA	NA	CASSLDPSSYEQYF	TGTGCCAGCAGCTTGGATCCGAGCTCCTACGAGCAGTACTTC
TRBJ2-1	TRBV5-1	NA	NA	CASSLEETEVDNEQFF	TGCGCCAGCAGCTTGGAGGAGACAGAGGTGGACAATGAGCAGTTCTTC
TRBJ1-1	TRBV27	NA	NA	CASSLFGNTEAFF	TGTGCCAGCAGTTTATTCGGGAACACTGAAGCTTTCTTT
TRBJ1-2	TRBV14	NA	NA	CASSQAYSGYTF	TGTGCCAGCAGCCAGGCTTATTCGGGCTACACCTTC
TRBJ2-2	TRBV6-2/TRBV6-3	NA	NA	CASSPYGTLNTGELFF	TGTGCCAGCAGTCCGTACGGGACTTTAAACACCGGGGAGCTGTTTTTT
TRBJ1-1	TRBV7-3	few	NA	CASSRSSTSTEAFF	TGTGCCAGCAGCCGCTCAAGTACAAGCACTGAAGCTTTCTTT
TRBJ2-7	TRBV7-2	NA	TRBD1	CASSLDRGDEQYF	TGTGCCAGCAGCTTAGACAGGGGCGACGAGCAGTACTTC
TRBJ1-1	TRBV5-1	NA	TRBD1	CASSWDSTEAFF	TGCGCCAGCAGTTGGGACAGCACTGAAGCTTTCTTT
TRBJ1-3	TRBV5-6	NA	NA	CASSTAGDYSGNTIYF	TGTGCCAGCAGCACCGCAGGGGACTACTCTGGAAACACCATATATTTT
TRBJ2-5	TRBV11-2	NA	TRBD1	CASSQGRTGGSQETQYF	TGTGCCAGCAGCCAGGGCCGGACAGGGGGGAGCCAAGAGACCCAGTACTTC
TRBJ1-2	TRBV10-3	NA	NA	CAISAVSGDPSYGYTF	TGTGCCATCAGTGCGGTTTCAGGGGACCCCTCCTATGGCTACACCTTC
TRBJ1-2	TRBV2	once	NA	CASSALSNYGYTF	TGTGCCAGCAGTGCTCTATCTAACTATGGCTACACCTTC
TRBJ2-1	TRBV27	NA	TRBD2	CASSRTSVNEQFF	TGTGCCAGCAGTCGGACTAGCGTCAATGAGCAGTTCTTC